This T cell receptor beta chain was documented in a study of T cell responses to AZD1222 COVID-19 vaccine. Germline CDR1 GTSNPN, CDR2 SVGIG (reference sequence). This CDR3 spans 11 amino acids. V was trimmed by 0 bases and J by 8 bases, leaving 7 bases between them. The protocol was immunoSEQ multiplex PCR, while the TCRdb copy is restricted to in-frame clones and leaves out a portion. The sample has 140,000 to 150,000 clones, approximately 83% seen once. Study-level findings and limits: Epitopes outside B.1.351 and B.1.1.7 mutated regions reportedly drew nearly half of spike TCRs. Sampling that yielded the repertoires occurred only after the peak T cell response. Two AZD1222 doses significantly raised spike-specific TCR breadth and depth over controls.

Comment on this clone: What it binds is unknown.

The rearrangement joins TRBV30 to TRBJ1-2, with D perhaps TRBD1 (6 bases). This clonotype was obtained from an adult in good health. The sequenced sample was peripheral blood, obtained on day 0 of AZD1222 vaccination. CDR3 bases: TGTGCCTGGAGTGTACAGGGCGGCTACACCTTC. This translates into CAWSVQGGYTF. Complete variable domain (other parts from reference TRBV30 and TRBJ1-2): SQTIHQWPATLVQPVGSPLSLECTVEGTSNPNLYWYRQAAGRGLQLLFYSVGIGQISSEVPQNLSASRPQDRQFILSSKKLLLSDSGFYLCAWSVQGGYTFGSGTRLTVV.